This TCR beta chain was sequenced in a study of blood T cell repertoires in COVID-19. Study as a whole: Samples came from the United States, Italy and Spain, spanning acute and convalescent COVID-19.

Per the germline V gene, CDR1 is SGHTA and CDR2 is FQGTGA. CDR3 length: 14 amino acids. The J segment lost 7 bases and the V segment lost 4 bases, leaving 3 bases of the junction unmatched. In terms of age and location, participants ranged from about 18 to 89 years and lived in under 30 US areas. Each recovered donor of Cohort 3 presented with two negative PCRs, clearance, or symptom resolution. Original handling: The assay estimated nucleated cells by amplifying reference gene primers. The table came from immunoSEQ multiplex PCR; TCRdb's copy has only in-frame clones and leaves some out. That table supplies the V and J calls and clone size; D and trimming were determined from the DNA. The sample shows over 150,000 clones, roughly 87% of them seen only once.

Sequences were obtained from PBMCs or T cells enriched from blood (not recorded which). The V gene is TRBV7-3, the J gene TRBJ1-6, with TRBD1 identical over 8 bases. This sequence originates from a woman in her twenties or thirties who had recovered from COVID-19. This chain's CDR3 is CASSSTGGNSPLHF. The CDR3 coding sequence is TGTGCCAGCAGCTCAACAGGGGGAAATTCACCCCTCCACTTT. The variable domain in full, with the rest retrieved from reference TRBV7-3 and TRBJ1-6, is GAGVSQTPSNKVTEKGKYVELRCDPISGHTALYWYRQSLGQGPEFLIYFQGTGAADDSGLPNDRFFAVRPEGSVSTLKIQRTERGDSAVYLCASSSTGGNSPLHFGNGTRLTVT.